Below, 24 T cell receptor beta chains from the same sample are listed, as sequenced in a study of T cell repertoires in cytomegalovirus infection. TCRdb reprocessed the reads via MiXCR and lists one record per CDR3 protein. The sample shows 200,000 to 300,000 distinct CDR3 sequences, roughly 9.1% of them seen only once. The sequenced sample consisted of PBMCs. Receptors originate from a human donor in good health (CMV status not recorded). Some clones in this sample may be carry-over from other donors' samples.

This clonotype was found many times. The V and J genes are TRBV7-7 and TRBJ2-1; D possibly corresponds to TRBD1 (5 bases). Trimming removed 1 base at V and 7 bases at J, with 11 bases between. There are 14 residues in the CDR3. CDR1 SSHAT and CDR2 FNYEAQ come from the germline V gene (reference sequence). The CDR3 protein is CASSLGAGKNEQFF. CDR3 nucleotides: TGTGCCAGCAGCTTAGGGGCAGGGAAGAATGAGCAGTTCTTC.

This clonotype has ten or more counts. The V gene is TRBV12-3 or TRBV12-4, the J gene TRBJ1-1; D not resolved. The CDR3 has 13 residues. V lost 2 bases to trimming and J lost 1 base, with 5 bases between them. The CDR3 spells CASSLRQNTEAFF. The CDR3 bases are TGTGCCAGCAGTTTAAGACAGAACACTGAAGCTTTCTTT.

This clonotype was counted many times. This rearrangement joins TRBV7-2 to TRBJ2-3; 7 bases match TRBD1. The CDR3 is 13 amino acids. V shed 5 bases, J shed 6 bases, and the junction held 5 bases outside the gene matches. Germline assignment: CDR1 SGHTA and CDR2 FQGNSA. The CDR3 protein is CASSPEGADTQYF. The CDR3 nucleotides are TGTGCCAGCAGCCCTGAGGGGGCGGATACGCAGTATTTT.

This clonotype was counted many times. V usage is TRBV7-2 and J usage is TRBJ1-1; D not resolved. Germline V gene data show CDR1 as SGHTA and CDR2 as FQGNSA. Between the trimmed V and J ends, which lost 1 base and 3 bases, there was a span of 12 bases. The CDR3 has 15 amino acids. The DNA for the CDR3 is TGTGCCAGCAGCTTAGTGGCCCGCTTGGACACTGAAGCTTTCTTT. Amino acid sequence: CASSLVARLDTEAFF.

This clonotype was seen ten or more times. CDR3 sequence (DNA): TGCAGTGTTTTAGTCGGGGGAATAGGGGAGACCCAGTACTTC. Translation gives CSVLVGGIGETQYF. The genes are TRBV20-1 and TRBJ2-5, with a weak D call TRBD2 (6 bases). Germline V gene lookup returns CDR1 DFQATT and CDR2 SNEGSKA (reference sequence). V was pared by 7 bases and J by 5 bases, with 20 bases between. The CDR3 covers 14 residues.

This chain joins TRBV19 and TRBJ1-6; D ambiguous. Germline V CDR1 and CDR2: LNHDA, SQIVND (reference sequence). This CDR3 is 14 amino acids long. The V gene lost 7 bases and the J gene lost 7 bases, with 14 bases spanning the gap. As DNA, the CDR3 is TGTGCCAGTACCTTGGATTCGGGAAATTCACCCCTCCACTTT. Its protein product is CASTLDSGNSPLHF.

In this sample, this clonotype turned up many times. The CDR3 region has the DNA TGTGCCGCCAAGCGGGGGCCGACCTACAATGAGCAGTTCTTC. It specifies CAAKRGPTYNEQFF. The chain employs TRBV7-2 and TRBJ2-1; 8 positions match TRBD2. Trimming at V came to 11 bases and at J to 2 bases, leaving 8 bases not matched to a gene. Germline V gives CDR1 SGHTA, CDR2 FQGNSA. This CDR3 spans 14 amino acids.

This clonotype was recorded at least ten times. V usage is TRBV7-2 and J usage is TRBJ1-5, with D unclear. This CDR3 contains 15 residues. CDR1 and CDR2 from the germline V gene are SGHTA and FQGNSA. The germline V and J ends were trimmed by 3 bases and 5 bases, with 14 bases remaining between them. The CDR3 region has the DNA TGTGCCAGCAGCTTTAAATCGGGTTTCGATCAGCCCCAGCATTTT. Residues: CASSFKSGFDQPQHF. The full variable domain, with the rest looked up from reference TRBV7-2 and TRBJ1-5, is GAGVSQSPSNKVTEKGKDVELRCDPISGHTALYWYRQSLGQGLEFLIYFQGNSAPDKSGLPSDRFSAERTGGSVSTLTIQRTQQEDSAVYLCASSFKSGFDQPQHFGDGTRLSIL.

This clonotype has at least ten counts. J is TRBJ2-1 and V is TRBV28; 13 positions agree with TRBD2. Germline-derived CDR1 and CDR2 are MDHEN and SYDVKM. CDR3 size: 16 residues. With V trimmed by 5 bases and J by 7 bases, 8 bases remained unmatched. In DNA, the CDR3 is TGTGCCAGCAGTATCCGGACTAGCGGGGGTCTGAATGAGCAGTTCTTC. Protein sequence: CASSIRTSGGLNEQFF. Based on the CDR3 plus reference TRBV28 and TRBJ2-1, the full variable domain is DVKVTQSSRYLVKRTGEKVFLECVQDMDHENMFWYRQDPGLGLRLIYFSYDVKMKEKGDIPEGYSVSREKKERFSLILESASTNQTSMYLCASSIRTSGGLNEQFFGPGTRLTVL.

This clonotype appeared a few times. V usage is TRBV7-2 and J usage is TRBJ1-4, with 11 bases matching TRBD1. The ends lost 6 bases at V and 0 bases at J; junction bases unmatched: 6. Germline V gene lookup returns CDR1 SGHTA and CDR2 FQGNSA. The CDR3 runs 17 residues. CDR3 amino acids: CASRGGTGGPTNEKLFF. The DNA of the CDR3 is TGTGCCAGCAGGGGGGGGACAGGGGGACCAACTAATGAAAAACTGTTTTTT.

This clonotype was observed many times. This chain joins TRBV7-4 and TRBJ2-7; 13 bases fit TRBD2. Trimming removed 5 bases from V and 1 base from J; junction bases left unmatched: 2. Germline CDR1 and CDR2: SGHVT and SQSDAQ. This CDR3 region has 15 residues. CDR3 residues: CASSRGLAGSYEQYF. DNA of the CDR3: TGTGCCAGCAGCCGGGGACTAGCGGGGTCCTACGAGCAGTACTTC.

This clonotype appeared many times. The chain joins TRBV7-2 to TRBJ2-7, with 7 bases lining up with TRBD1. J lost 0 bases, V lost 4 bases, and 6 bases had no gene match. The CDR3 loop spans 15 amino acids. CDR1 and CDR2 from the germline V gene are SGHTA and FQGNSA. Written as DNA, the CDR3 is TGTGCCAGCAGCTCCCGACAGGGCCCCTCCTACGAGCAGTACTTC. Its translation: CASSSRQGPSYEQYF. Full variable domain (missing parts from reference TRBV7-2 and TRBJ2-7): GAGVSQSPSNKVTEKGKDVELRCDPISGHTALYWYRQSLGQGLEFLIYFQGNSAPDKSGLPSDRFSAERTGGSVSTLTIQRTQQEDSAVYLCASSSRQGPSYEQYFGPGTRLTVT.

This clonotype appeared many times. The chain recombines TRBV12-3 or TRBV12-4 with TRBJ1-4, with 9 bases matching TRBD1. J was trimmed by 5 bases and V by 2 bases; bases with no gene match: 3. The CDR3 runs to 15 residues. The CDR3 DNA sequence: TGTGCCAGCAGTTTAACGGGACAGGGCAATGAAAAACTGTTTTTT. The encoded protein is CASSLTGQGNEKLFF.

This clonotype was counted many times. This chain joins TRBV7-3 and TRBJ2-1; D is unclear. This CDR3 contains 11 residues. The germline CDR1 and CDR2 sequences are SGHTA and FQGTGA. V lost 4 bases and J 10 bases, leaving 8 bases between the germline ends. CDR3 region: CASSSTDEQFF. In DNA form, the CDR3 reads TGTGCCAGCAGCTCCACGGACGAGCAGTTCTTC.

In this sample, this clonotype turned up many times. The J gene is TRBJ2-3, the V gene TRBV7-8; D gene unclear. From germline, CDR1 is SGHVS and CDR2 FQNEAQ. The CDR3 length is 13 residues. The V and J ends lost 3 bases and 2 bases respectively, with 6 bases between them. The CDR3 bases are TGTGCCAGCAGCTTTCTCTACACAGATACGCAGTATTTT. Its protein product is CASSFLYTDTQYF.

The chain uses TRBV14 and TRBJ2-5; 7 bases match TRBD1. The germline V gene has CDR1 SGHDN and CDR2 FVKESK. Trimming at V came to 4 bases and at J to 3 bases, leaving 17 bases not matched to a gene. CDR3 size: 18 residues. This CDR3 reads CASSPGSRIRQGEETQYF. DNA for the CDR3: TGTGCCAGCAGCCCCGGGTCACGGATAAGACAGGGTGAAGAGACCCAGTACTTC. Supplemented by reference TRBV14 and TRBJ2-5, the full variable domain reads EAGVTQFPSHSVIEKGQTVTLRCDPISGHDNLYWYRRVMGKEIKFLLHFVKESKQDESGMPNNRFLAERTGGTYSTLKVQPAELEDSGVYFCASSPGSRIRQGEETQYFGPGTRLLVL.

The table lists this clonotype with many counts. The DNA for the CDR3 is TGCAGTGCTGGGGAGGGACACGTTTACGGCGAGCAGTACTTC. Amino acid sequence: CSAGEGHVYGEQYF. The J gene is TRBJ2-7, the V gene TRBV20-1; D is perhaps TRBD2 (7 bases). CDR3 length: 14 residues. CDR1 and CDR2 from the germline V gene are DFQATT and SNEGSKA (reference sequence). V was trimmed by 5 bases and J by 6 bases, leaving 20 bases between them.

There are many counts of this clonotype. V and J are TRBV20-1 and TRBJ2-7; a weak D match, TRBD2 (5 bases). CDR1 is DFQATT, CDR2 SNEGSKA, per germline (reference sequence). The V end was cut by 6 bases, the J end by 0 bases, with 15 bases between. This CDR3 is built from 14 residues. For the CDR3, the DNA is TGCAGTGCGTTAACCAGGAGGAGCTCCTACGAGCAGTACTTC. This gives the protein CSALTRRSSYEQYF.

At least ten counts were recorded for this clonotype. The DNA of the CDR3 is TGTGCCAGCAGTTCGGGACAGAAGACCCAGTACTTC. It translates to CASSSGQKTQYF. The chain links TRBV7-2 to TRBJ2-5, with TRBD1 matching 7 bases. This CDR3 has 12 amino acids. From germline, CDR1 is SGHTA and CDR2 FQGNSA. J gave up 6 bases and V 6 bases, and 4 bases lay outside the gene matches.

The chain uses TRBV30 and TRBJ1-1; D is perhaps TRBD1 (6 bases). The V end was cut by 2 bases, the J end by 4 bases, with 17 bases between. CDR3 size: 15 residues. In germline, CDR1 is GTSNPN, CDR2 SVGIG (reference sequence). The CDR3 bases are TGTGCCTGGAGTCTATCGGGGGCGCTGACCACTGAAGCTTTCTTT. Encoded protein: CAWSLSGALTTEAFF.

This clonotype was seen at least ten times. The V call is TRBV7-2, the J call TRBJ2-1, with TRBD2 identical over 8 bases. With 5 bases clipped from V and 15 bases from J, the junction kept 18 bases outside the gene matches. The CDR3 has 15 amino acids. Germline CDR1 is SGHTA and CDR2 is FQGNSA. This chain's CDR3 is CASSQGLDGRASSFF. The CDR3 DNA sequence: TGTGCCAGCAGCCAAGGACTAGACGGGAGGGCCTCCTCGTTCTTC.

This clonotype showed up just a few times. The chain carries TRBV11-2 and TRBJ2-3; 7 bases match TRBD2. The V gene end was trimmed by 4 bases and the J gene end by 1 base; junction bases not matched to a gene: 8. Looked up from germline, CDR1 is SGHAT and CDR2 is FQNNGV. The CDR3 spans 16 residues. CDR3 sequence (DNA): TGTGCCAGCAGCTCCCAGGCCACTAGCGGCACAGATACGCAGTATTTT. It is translated as CASSSQATSGTDTQYF.

This clonotype was detected only a few times. V and J are TRBV9 and TRBJ1-6; 7 bases line up with TRBD1. J gave up 8 bases and V 3 bases, and 11 bases lay outside the gene matches. The CDR3 is made up of 16 amino acids. Germline V gene data show CDR1 as SGDLS and CDR2 as YYNGEE. CDR3 bases: TGTGCCAGCAGCGCAAGACGACAGGGAGGCGATTCACCCCTCCACTTT. It yields the protein CASSARRQGGDSPLHF. The entire variable domain, with the rest obtained from reference TRBV9 and TRBJ1-6, is as follows: DSGVTQTPKHLITATGQRVTLRCSPRSGDLSVYWYQQSLDQGLQFLIQYYNGEERAKGNILERFSAQQFPDLHSELNLSSLELGDSALYFCASSARRQGGDSPLHFGNGTRLTVT.

This clonotype was observed at least ten times. This chain uses TRBV7-6 with TRBJ1-2; D is unclear. Trimming pared 3 bases from V and 8 bases from J, leaving 13 bases between. Germline values: CDR1 SGHVS, CDR2 FNYEAQ. The CDR3 has 13 amino acids. The DNA for the CDR3 is TGTGCCAGCAGCTTGGCTATCCAAGGCGGCTACACCTTC. Translation: CASSLAIQGGYTF.